These 8 T cell receptor beta chains were sequenced from one sample in a study of identical twins. TCRdb ran MiXCR on the 5' RACE reads and lists one entry per CDR3 protein. The sample includes 350,000 to 500,000 distinct CDR3 sequences, under 20% of them seen just once. Specimen: naive T cells sorted from blood. These receptors all come from a man between 45 and 60 years old in good health.

This clonotype came up a few times. This chain uses TRBV20-1 with TRBJ2-4, with 7 bases that match TRBD2. Germline-derived CDR1 and CDR2 are DFQATT and SNEGSKA (reference sequence). The CDR3 contains 13 residues. V trimming: 6 bases; J trimming: 4 bases; junction bases outside the gene matches: 6. The CDR3 protein is CSATGTTKNIQYF. CDR3 sequence (DNA): TGCAGTGCAACCGGGACTACTAAAAACATTCAGTACTTC.

This clonotype has ten or more counts. The V and J genes are TRBV12-3 or TRBV12-4 and TRBJ2-5; D is uncertain. V lost 6 bases and J 4 bases, leaving 9 bases between the germline ends. The CDR3 length is 12 residues. CDR3 sequence (DNA): TGTGCCAGCAGCCGGATCGCAGAGACCCAGTACTTC. It encodes CASSRIAETQYF.

At least ten counts were recorded for this clonotype. This rearrangement joins TRBV11-2 to TRBJ2-7; 11 bases match TRBD2. CDR3 length: 16 amino acids. In germline, CDR1 is SGHAT, CDR2 FQNNGV. V was pared by 2 bases and J by 4 bases, with 7 bases of the junction left unmatched. CDR3 residues: CASSLLKGLAAYEQYF. Written as DNA, the CDR3 is TGTGCCAGCAGCTTATTAAAGGGACTAGCGGCGTACGAGCAGTACTTC. The variable domain in full, with the rest retrieved from reference TRBV11-2 and TRBJ2-7, is EAGVAQSPRYKIIEKRQSVAFWCNPISGHATLYWYQQILGQGPKLLIQFQNNGVVDDSQLPKDRFSAERLKGVDSTLKIQPAKLEDSAVYLCASSLLKGLAAYEQYFGPGTRLTVT.

The chain has TRBV7-3 and TRBJ2-3, with a possible D match to TRBD1 (5 bases). Germline CDR1 and CDR2: SGHTA and FQGTGA. The CDR3 loop spans 15 amino acids. Trimming removed 2 bases from V and 3 bases from J, with 12 bases in between. CDR3 sequence reads: CASSLVQGITDTQYF. CDR3 nucleotide sequence: TGTGCCAGCAGCTTAGTTCAGGGTATAACAGATACGCAGTATTTT.

The chain joins TRBV20-1 to TRBJ2-7; 10 nucleotides align to TRBD2. The CDR3 spans 15 residues. V lost 2 bases to trimming and J lost 1 base; unmatched junction nucleotides: 5. Germline V lookup: CDR1 DFQATT, CDR2 SNEGSKA (reference sequence). CDR3 DNA: TGCAGTGCTAGATTTCTAGCGGGAGTTTCCTACGAGCAGTACTTC. Its translation: CSARFLAGVSYEQYF.

This clonotype has at least ten counts. The chain combines TRBV12-3 or TRBV12-4 with TRBJ1-4; weak D call: TRBD1 (5 bases). CDR3 size: 13 residues. The V end lost 7 bases, the J end lost 7 bases, and 13 bases lay between the germline ends. CDR3 coding DNA: TGTGCCAGCATCCGGACCGGGGGTGAAAAACTGTTTTTT. It yields the protein CASIRTGGEKLFF.

This clonotype was counted a few times. The chain is built from TRBV6-2 or TRBV6-3 and TRBJ2-5, with D possibly TRBD1 on 5 matching bases. Between the trimmed V and J ends, which lost 1 base and 3 bases, there was a span of 12 bases. The CDR3 is 15 residues long. Germline V CDR1 and CDR2: MNHEY, SVGEGT. CDR3 region: CASSYLGVPEETQYF. CDR3 in DNA: TGTGCCAGCAGTTACTTAGGGGTTCCTGAAGAGACCCAGTACTTC.

The chain joins TRBV4-1 to TRBJ1-1; 7 positions agree with TRBD1. CDR1 and CDR2 (germline): MGHRA, YSYEKL. The CDR3 is 15 amino acids. Trimming at V came to 4 bases and at J to 1 base, leaving 6 bases not matched to a gene. Here the CDR3 reads CASSPQGRGNTEAFF. CDR3 DNA sequence: TGCGCCAGCAGCCCACAGGGGAGGGGGAACACTGAAGCTTTCTTT.